A selection of T cell receptor beta chains follows, all from one sample in a study of cytomegalovirus exposure and HLA in healthy donors. Only in-frame clones appear in the TCRdb table, and some are missing; sequencing was by immunoSEQ multiplex PCR. The table has approximately 90,000 clones, approximately 63% seen once. The material sequenced was PBMCs. All receptors come from a woman between 25 and 40 years old in good health and CMV-seronegative. Both conserved end residues are part of each CDR3. Fields, in order: clone size, J gene, V gene, D gene, CDR3 protein, CDR3 DNA. The D gene is left open where the match is weak. For some rows the clone size is stated as once, few or many, or as a class when expanded; others skip it.

size: .
J: TRBJ1-4
V: TRBV6-5
D: TRBD1
CDR3: CASTRQGREKLFF
DNA: TGTGCCAGCACGAGACAGGGAAGGGAAAAACTGTTTTTT

size: .
J: TRBJ2-4
V: TRBV19
D: TRBD2
CDR3: CASSIWASGVNIQYF
DNA: TGTGCCAGTAGTATATGGGCTAGCGGGGTTAACATTCAGTACTTC

size: .
J: TRBJ1-4
V: TRBV5-5
D: .
CDR3: CASSLQENEKLFF
DNA: TGTGCCAGCAGCTTACAGGAGAATGAAAAACTGTTTTTT

size: .
J: TRBJ2-5
V: TRBV5-4
D: TRBD1
CDR3: CASSSSGGAETQYF
DNA: TGTGCCAGCAGCTCCTCAGGGGGCGCAGAGACCCAGTACTTC

size: .
J: TRBJ1-2
V: TRBV30
D: .
CDR3: CAWSHPWATALTF
DNA: TGTGCCTGGAGCCATCCCTGGGCGACAGCCCTCACCTTC

size: few
J: TRBJ2-7
V: TRBV5-4
D: .
CDR3: CASSLGQGGNEQYF
DNA: TGTGCCAGCAGCTTGGGTCAGGGAGGAAACGAGCAGTACTTC

size: few
J: TRBJ2-7
V: TRBV27
D: .
CDR3: CASSRAGRTYEQYF
DNA: TGTGCCAGCAGTCGAGCGGGCCGCACCTACGAGCAGTACTTC

size: .
J: TRBJ2-1
V: TRBV5-6
D: TRBD2
CDR3: CASSLGLAGNEQFF
DNA: TGTGCCAGCAGCTTGGGACTAGCGGGAAATGAGCAGTTCTTC

size: .
J: TRBJ2-7
V: TRBV7-3
D: TRBD2
CDR3: CASSLSSTSGRASLEQYF
DNA: TGTGCCAGCAGCTTATCCTCGACTAGCGGGAGGGCCTCTCTCGAGCAGTACTTC

size: .
J: TRBJ1-3
V: TRBV18
D: .
CDR3: CASFPGSSGNTIYF
DNA: TGTGCCAGCTTCCCGGGATCCTCTGGAAACACCATATATTTT

size: .
J: TRBJ2-1
V: TRBV9
D: TRBD2
CDR3: CASSGGLDPIEQFF
DNA: TGTGCCAGCAGCGGGGGACTAGACCCCATAGAGCAGTTCTTC

size: .
J: TRBJ2-1
V: TRBV5-5
D: TRBD1
CDR3: CASSMDRVNEQFF
DNA: TGTGCCAGCAGCATGGACAGGGTCAATGAGCAGTTCTTC